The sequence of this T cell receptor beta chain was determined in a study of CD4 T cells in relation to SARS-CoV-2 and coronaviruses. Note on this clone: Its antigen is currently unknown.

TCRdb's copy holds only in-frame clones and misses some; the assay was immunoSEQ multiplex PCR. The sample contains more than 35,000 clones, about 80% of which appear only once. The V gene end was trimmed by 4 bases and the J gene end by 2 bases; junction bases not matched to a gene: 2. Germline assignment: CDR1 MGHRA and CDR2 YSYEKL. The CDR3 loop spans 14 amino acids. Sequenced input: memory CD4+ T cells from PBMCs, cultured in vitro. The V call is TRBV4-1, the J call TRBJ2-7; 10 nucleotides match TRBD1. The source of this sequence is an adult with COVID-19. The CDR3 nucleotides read TGCGCCAGCAGCCTAGGACAGGGGGCCTACGAGCAGTACTTC. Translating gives CASSLGQGAYEQYF.